This TCR beta chain was identified during a study of cytomegalovirus exposure and HLA in healthy donors. The J segment lost 6 bases and the V segment lost 6 bases, leaving 14 bases of the junction unmatched. The CDR3 has 16 residues. Germline loops: CDR1 KGHSH, CDR2 LQKENI. Primers for the PCR totalled 60 Vbeta and 13 Jbeta. Profiled with immunoSEQ multiplex PCR; TCRdb holds only in-frame clones, not every one. Found here are about 190,000 clones, more than 70% of them singletons; the top ten hold about 5%. The sequenced material came from PBMCs. This sequence joins TRBV18 and TRBJ2-7; 10 bases align to TRBD2. This TCR was recovered from a man in his thirties or forties in good health and CMV-seropositive. The CDR3 DNA reads as TGTGCCAGCTCCCGAACTAGCGGGACCCTGGGGCGCGAGCAGTACTTC. It translates to CASSRTSGTLGREQYF.